These 20 T cell receptor beta chains share one sample of origin, sequenced in a study of blood T cell repertoires in COVID-19. TCRdb's copy holds only in-frame clones and misses some; the assay was immunoSEQ multiplex PCR. The table has 150,000 or so clones, about 85% seen once. Sequenced: peripheral blood. These receptor sequences come from a woman between 50 and 59 years old with COVID-19, enrolled during active disease.

V usage is TRBV19 and J usage is TRBJ2-3, with D tentatively TRBD1 (7 bases). Germline V CDR1 and CDR2: LNHDA, SQIVND (reference sequence). This CDR3 has 17 amino acids. The ends were cut back, 0 bases at V and 9 bases at J, with 22 bases in the middle. CDR3 loop: CASSIDSGGGRGATQYF. For the CDR3, the DNA is TGTGCCAGTAGTATAGACTCGGGCGGCGGCAGGGGGGCCACGCAGTATTTT. Supplemented by reference TRBV19 and TRBJ2-3, the full variable domain reads DGGITQSPKYLFRKEGQNVTLSCEQNLNHDAMYWYRQDPGQGLRLIYYSQIVNDFQKGDIAEGYSVSREKKESFPLTVTSAQKNPTAFYLCASSIDSGGGRGATQYFGPGTRLTVL.

V and J are TRBV11-3 and TRBJ2-7; 7 bases are shared with TRBD1. Germline V CDR1 and CDR2: SGHNT, YENEEA. With 5 bases clipped from V and 7 bases from J, the junction kept 5 bases outside the gene matches. CDR3 length: 12 amino acids. This CDR3 is CASSAGGREQYF. The CDR3 nucleotides read TGTGCCAGCAGCGCAGGGGGTAGGGAGCAGTACTTC.

This clone appeared a single time. The junction shows a germline mismatch at one end, possibly a read error. The V call is TRBV7-7, the J call TRBJ2-2; 15 bases align to TRBD2. In germline, CDR1 is SSHAT, CDR2 FNYEAQ (reference sequence). This CDR3 comprises 17 residues. The CDR3 sequence: CASSSRTSGGASGELFF. CDR3 coding DNA: TGTGCTAGCAGCTCGCGGACTAGCGGGGGGGCCAGCGGGGAGCTGTTTTTT. The full variable domain, its missing parts supplied by reference TRBV7-7 and TRBJ2-2, is GAGVSQSPRYKVTKRGQDVTLRCDPISSHATLYWYQQALGQGPEFLTYFNYEAQPDKSGLPSDRFSAERPEGSISTLTIQRTEQRDSAMYRCASSSRTSGGASGELFFGEGSRLTVL.

This chain links TRBV3-1 (or the pseudogene TRBV3-2) with TRBJ2-5, with 7 bases that match TRBD2. This CDR3 contains 16 residues. V trimming: 0 bases; J trimming: 4 bases; junction bases outside the gene matches: 8. Germline V CDR1 and CDR2: LGHDT, YNNKEL (reference sequence). CDR3 sequence: CASSQEVIGGGETQYF. The CDR3 DNA reads TGTGCCAGCAGCCAAGAAGTGATTGGGGGGGGAGAGACCCAGTACTTC.

The rearrangement links TRBV5-4 to TRBJ2-5, with D maybe TRBD2 (6 bases). This CDR3 has 15 residues. From germline, CDR1 is SGHNT and CDR2 YYREEE (reference sequence). Trimming left V 0 bases short and J 3 bases short, with 12 bases between. CDR3: CASSLGDAGKETQYF. In nucleotides, the CDR3 is TGTGCCAGCAGCTTGGGGGACGCGGGAAAAGAGACCCAGTACTTC.

The genes are TRBV7-9 and TRBJ2-3; D might be TRBD2 (7 bases). The CDR3 runs 15 residues. V gave up 2 bases and J gave up 6 bases, with 15 bases separating them. Germline-derived CDR1 and CDR2 are SEHNR and FQNEAQ (reference sequence). In nucleotides, the CDR3 is TGTGCCAGCAGCTTAATCGGGGGGCCATGGGATACGCAGTATTTT. This sequence encodes CASSLIGGPWDTQYF.

The genes are TRBV6-6 and TRBJ1-5; the D gene is possibly TRBD1 (5 bases). CDR1 is MNHNY, CDR2 SVGAGI, per germline (reference sequence). Trimming pared 2 bases from V and 2 bases from J, leaving 7 bases between. This CDR3 is built from 14 residues. The CDR3 loop is CASSYGAGNQPQHF. CDR3 sequence (DNA): TGTGCCAGCAGTTACGGGGCGGGCAATCAGCCCCAGCATTTT.

CDR3 in amino acids: CASSLTGGMGLETQYF. The DNA of the CDR3 is TGTGCCAGCAGCTTGACGGGGGGCATGGGTTTAGAGACCCAGTACTTC. V gene TRBV7-2 combines with J gene TRBJ2-5, with D possibly matching TRBD2 (7 bases). V was clipped by 3 bases and J by 4 bases, with 18 bases between them. Germline loops: CDR1 SGHTA, CDR2 FQGNSA. The length of the CDR3 is 16 residues.

The chain has TRBV5-1 and TRBJ2-7; 7 bases are a match to TRBD1. The ends lost 7 bases at V and 2 bases at J; junction bases unmatched: 9. The CDR3 is 14 residues long. The V gene's germline CDR1 is SGHRS and CDR2 YFSETQ. The CDR3 sequence is CASCVGQATYEQYF. The CDR3 bases are TGCGCCAGCTGTGTCGGACAGGCCACCTACGAGCAGTACTTC.

The rearrangement links TRBV12-3 or TRBV12-4 to TRBJ2-7; maybe TRBD1 (6 bases). The germline V and J ends were trimmed by 6 bases and 4 bases, with 10 bases remaining between them. This CDR3 comprises 12 residues. The CDR3, as DNA: TGTGCCAGCAGCCTCGACAGGTACGAGCAGTACTTC. It yields the protein CASSLDRYEQYF.

A few counts support this clone. V is TRBV5-5 and J is TRBJ1-5; 10 bases fit TRBD1. The CDR3 consists of 14 residues. Germline lookup yields CDR1 SGHKS and CDR2 YYEKEE (reference sequence). Germline trimming cut 5 bases from V and 7 bases from J; bases unmatched to any gene: 6. The CDR3 sequence is CASRPGTGEQPQHF. CDR3 coding DNA: TGTGCCAGCAGACCCGGGACAGGGGAACAGCCCCAGCATTTT.

The chain combines TRBV12-5 with TRBJ2-1; D remains unclear. CDR3 size: 13 residues. Trimming took 2 bases from V and 7 from J, leaving 9 bases between them. Per the germline V gene, CDR1 is LGHNT and CDR2 is FRNRAP. CDR3: CASGLQVGNEQFF. CDR3 nucleotides: TGTGCTAGTGGTTTGCAAGTCGGGAATGAGCAGTTCTTC.

This chain links TRBV7-6 with TRBJ2-3, with 12 bases fitting TRBD1. V gave up 5 bases and J gave up 2 bases; unmatched junction bases: 5. Looked up from germline, CDR1 is SGHVS and CDR2 is FNYEAQ. CDR3 size: 16 residues. The CDR3 DNA reads TGTGCCAGCAGCCAAGGGACAGGGGGCATCACAGATACGCAGTATTTT. It specifies CASSQGTGGITDTQYF.

This rearrangement joins TRBV29-1 to TRBJ2-1, with 12 bases aligning to TRBD1. The CDR3 covers 14 residues. V lost 5 bases and J lost 9; bases outside the gene matches: 8. Germline CDR1 reads SQVTM; CDR2 reads ANQGSEA. Here the CDR3 DNA reads TGCAGCGTTAAACCGGGACAGGGGGCCATTGAGCAGTTCTTC. This codes for CSVKPGQGAIEQFF.

This chain uses TRBV11-3 with TRBJ1-4; 9 bases line up with TRBD1. The CDR3 loop spans 14 amino acids. The V gene's germline CDR1 is SGHNT and CDR2 YENEEA. Unmatched junction bases numbered 3, after V lost 3 bases and J lost 7 bases. The CDR3 DNA reads as TGTGCCAGCAGCTTGGGACAGGGCTCTGAAAAACTGTTTTTT. It translates to CASSLGQGSEKLFF.

The rearrangement links TRBV28 to TRBJ2-7; 7 bases align to TRBD2. Germline V CDR1 and CDR2: MDHEN, SYDVKM. The junction had 6 bases not matched to a gene; V was cut back by 5 bases and J by 2 bases. The CDR3 runs 14 residues. The CDR3 DNA is TGTGCCAGCAGTCTCGTTCGGGGGGCCTACGAGCAGTACTTC. It yields the protein CASSLVRGAYEQYF.

The V call is TRBV6-2 or TRBV6-3, the J call TRBJ1-2; the D is unclear. The CDR3 covers 14 residues. The germline V and J ends were trimmed by 6 bases and 4 bases, with 15 bases remaining between them. CDR1 is MNHEY, CDR2 SVGEGT, per germline. The CDR3 DNA reads TGTGCCAGCAGCCCCCGAGGGAGTGTCTATGGCTACACCTTC. It is translated as CASSPRGSVYGYTF.

The V call is TRBV25-1, the J call TRBJ1-2; D possibly corresponds to TRBD1 (5 bases). The germline gives CDR1 MGHDK, CDR2 SYGVNS. V gave up 0 bases and J gave up 6 bases, with 8 bases separating them. The CDR3 length is 13 residues. In DNA, the CDR3 is TGTGCCAGCAGTGAATACGGGGGTCATGGCTACACCTTC. Translation gives CASSEYGGHGYTF.

The chain uses TRBV5-1 and TRBJ2-5; D is ambiguous. With 0 bases removed from V and 5 bases from J, the gap between germline ends came to 8 bases. Germline loops: CDR1 SGHRS, CDR2 YFSETQ. The CDR3 runs 13 residues. The CDR3 spells CASSLGGLETQYF. The CDR3, as DNA: TGCGCCAGCAGCTTGGGAGGTTTGGAGACCCAGTACTTC.

The genes are TRBV4-2 and TRBJ2-3; 8 bases agree with TRBD2. The CDR3 extends over 17 amino acids. J was trimmed by 2 bases and V by 2 bases; bases with no gene match: 9. Germline V CDR1 and CDR2: LGHNA, YNFKEQ. CDR3: CASSQTLAGGPTDTQYF. Here the CDR3 DNA reads TGTGCCAGCAGCCAAACCCTTGCGGGGGGCCCCACAGATACGCAGTATTTT.